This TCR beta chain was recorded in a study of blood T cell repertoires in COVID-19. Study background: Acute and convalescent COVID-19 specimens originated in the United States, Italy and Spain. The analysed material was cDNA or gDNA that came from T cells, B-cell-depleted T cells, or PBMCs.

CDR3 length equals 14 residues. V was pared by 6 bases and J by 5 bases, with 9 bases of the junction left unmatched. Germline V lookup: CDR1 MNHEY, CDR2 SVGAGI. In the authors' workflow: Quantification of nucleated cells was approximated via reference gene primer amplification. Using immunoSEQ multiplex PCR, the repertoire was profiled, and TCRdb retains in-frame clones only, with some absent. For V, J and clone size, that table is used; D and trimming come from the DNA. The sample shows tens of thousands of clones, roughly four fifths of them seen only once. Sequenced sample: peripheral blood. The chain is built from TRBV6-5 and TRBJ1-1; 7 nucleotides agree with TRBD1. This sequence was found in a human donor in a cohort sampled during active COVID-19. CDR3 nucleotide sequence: TGTGCCAGCAGCTCCGACAGGGTCAGGACTGAAGCTTTCTTT. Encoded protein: CASSSDRVRTEAFF.